This TCR beta chain was profiled in a study of identical twins. Trimming took 3 bases from V and 1 from J, leaving 9 bases between them. The CDR3 has 14 residues. Germline CDR1 and CDR2: LGHNA and YNFKEQ. A single record per CDR3 protein comes from TCRdb applying MiXCR to the 5' RACE reads. The sample includes 1.5 million to 2 million distinct CDR3 sequences, roughly 35% of them seen just once. Sequenced material: cord blood. This sequence originates from a newborn girl in good health. The V call is TRBV4-2, the J call TRBJ1-2; D possibly corresponds to TRBD1 (6 bases). The DNA of the CDR3 is TGTGCCAGCAGCCAGCCGGACAGTAACTATGGCTACACCTTC. Translation gives CASSQPDSNYGYTF.